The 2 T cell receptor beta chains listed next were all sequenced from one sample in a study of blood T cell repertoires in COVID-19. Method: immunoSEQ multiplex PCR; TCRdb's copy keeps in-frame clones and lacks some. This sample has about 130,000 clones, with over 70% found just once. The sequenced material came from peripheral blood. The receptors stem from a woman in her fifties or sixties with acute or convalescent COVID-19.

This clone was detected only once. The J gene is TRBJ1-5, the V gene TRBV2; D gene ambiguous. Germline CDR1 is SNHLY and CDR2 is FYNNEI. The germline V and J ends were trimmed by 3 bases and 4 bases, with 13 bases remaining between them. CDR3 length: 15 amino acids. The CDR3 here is CASSDATLLNQPQHF. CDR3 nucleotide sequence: TGTGCCAGCAGTGACGCGACACTCCTGAATCAGCCCCAGCATTTT. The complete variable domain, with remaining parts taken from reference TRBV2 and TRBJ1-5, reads EPEVTQTPSHQVTQMGQEVILRCVPISNHLYFYWYRQILGQKVEFLVSFYNNEISEKSEIFDDQFSVERPDGSNFTLKIRSTKLEDSAMYFCASSDATLLNQPQHFGDGTRLSIL.

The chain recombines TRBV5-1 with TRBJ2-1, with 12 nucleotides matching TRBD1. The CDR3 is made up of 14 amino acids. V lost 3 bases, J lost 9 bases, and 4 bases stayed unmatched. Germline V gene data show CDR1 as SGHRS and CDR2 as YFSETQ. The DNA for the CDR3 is TGCGCCAGCAGCTGGGGGACAGGGGGCACTGAGCAGTTCTTC. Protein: CASSWGTGGTEQFF.